What follows are 18 T cell receptor beta chains derived from one specimen sequenced in a study of blood T cell repertoires in COVID-19. The assay was immunoSEQ multiplex PCR, and TCRdb's table has in-frame clones only and misses some. This table holds about 160,000 clones, approximately 79% found once. What was sequenced was peripheral blood. The source of these receptors is a middle-aged woman with COVID-19, enrolled during active disease.

The genes are TRBV15 and TRBJ2-1; TRBD2 agrees at 7 bases. Germline CDR1 is LNHNV and CDR2 is YYDKDF (reference sequence). The trim removed 1 base at V and 9 bases at J, leaving 6 bases unmatched. This CDR3 comprises 14 residues. Written as DNA, the CDR3 is TGTGCCACCAGCAGAGGCGGACTAGTTCGTGAGCAGTTCTTC. Translation gives CATSRGGLVREQFF.

This chain uses TRBV4-1 with TRBJ2-3; 8 bases fit TRBD2. This CDR3 has 15 amino acids. V trimming: 2 bases; J trimming: 2 bases; junction bases outside the gene matches: 3. Germline-derived CDR1 and CDR2 are MGHRA and YSYEKL. The CDR3 is CASSQSGGFTDTQYF. DNA for the CDR3: TGCGCCAGCAGCCAAAGCGGGGGATTCACAGATACGCAGTATTTT.

For the CDR3, the DNA is TGTGCCAGCAGCTTTCTGGGGGGGAATCAGCCCCAGCATTTT. Amino acids: CASSFLGGNQPQHF. The chain recombines TRBV7-2 with TRBJ1-5; the D gene is possibly TRBD1 (5 bases). The V gene's germline CDR1 is SGHTA and CDR2 FQGNSA. Trimming took off 3 bases at V and 4 bases at J, with 10 bases between the two ends. The CDR3 runs to 14 residues.

The chain is built from TRBV28 and TRBJ1-2; 9 bases fit TRBD1. The germline V gene has CDR1 MDHEN and CDR2 SYDVKM. V shed 3 bases, J shed 6 bases, and the junction held 8 bases outside the gene matches. The CDR3 sequence is 15 residues long. Here the CDR3 DNA reads TGTGCCAGCAGTTTCGGGACAGGGATCCCGGATGGCTACACCTTC. It encodes CASSFGTGIPDGYTF.

V is TRBV24-1 and J is TRBJ1-2, with 8 nucleotides matching TRBD1. The CDR3 totals 12 residues. The ends lost 9 bases at V and 4 bases at J; junction bases unmatched: 3. Germline CDR1 reads KGHDR; CDR2 reads SFDVKD. CDR3 DNA: TGTGCCACCTCAGACAGGGGCTATGGCTACACCTTC. Translated, it gives CATSDRGYGYTF.

Many counts were recorded for this clone. The V gene is TRBV2, the J gene TRBJ2-7; maybe TRBD1 (6 bases). Trimming removed 5 bases from V and 8 bases from J, with 13 bases in between. The CDR3 has 12 amino acids. The germline gives CDR1 SNHLY, CDR2 FYNNEI. In DNA form, the CDR3 reads TGTGCCAGCAGTCCCGGACAGTACAAGCAGTACGTC. Its translation: CASSPGQYKQYV.

The chain links TRBV9 to TRBJ1-2; 9 bases fit TRBD1. The germline CDR1 and CDR2 sequences are SGDLS and YYNGEE. Trimming removed 0 bases from V and 5 bases from J; junction bases left unmatched: 5. CDR3 length: 15 residues. The CDR3 nucleotides are TGTGCCAGCAGCGTAGGTCTGGGACAGGGTTATGGCTACACCTTC. Translating it yields CASSVGLGQGYGYTF.

The CDR3 loop reads CASSLTGYNSPLHF. In DNA form, the CDR3 reads TGTGCCAGTAGCTTGACAGGGTATAATTCACCCCTCCACTTT. This chain connects TRBV19 to TRBJ1-6, with 7 bases fitting TRBD1. The CDR3 totals 14 residues. V was pared by 6 bases and J by 4 bases, with 3 bases of the junction left unmatched. Germline V gene lookup returns CDR1 LNHDA and CDR2 SQIVND (reference sequence).

The chain is built from TRBV6-5 and TRBJ2-7, with 10 bases that match TRBD1. V was clipped by 6 bases and J by 5 bases; unmatched bases: 7. Germline CDR1 and CDR2: MNHEY and SVGAGI. There are 14 residues in the CDR3. CDR3 DNA: TGTGCCAGCAGCACCGGGACAGGGGTCAACGAGCAGTACTTC. Residues: CASSTGTGVNEQYF.

The V and J genes are TRBV7-3 and TRBJ2-1; 9 nucleotides align to TRBD2. The germline V gene encodes CDR1 SGHTA and CDR2 FQGTGA. The length of the CDR3 is 18 residues. The J segment lost 6 bases and the V segment lost 2 bases, leaving 14 bases of the junction unmatched. In DNA form, the CDR3 reads TGTGCCAGCAGCTTAGGCCTAGGGGGGATAGCGGGAGTCAATGAGCAGTTCTTC. Translation gives CASSLGLGGIAGVNEQFF. Combining the CDR3 with reference TRBV7-3 and TRBJ2-1 gives the whole variable domain GAGVSQTPSNKVTEKGKYVELRCDPISGHTALYWYRQSLGQGPEFLIYFQGTGAADDSGLPNDRFFAVRPEGSVSTLKIQRTERGDSAVYLCASSLGLGGIAGVNEQFFGPGTRLTVL.

This clone was observed a single time. The CDR3: CASGPDTGELFF. The DNA of the CDR3 is TGTGCTAGTGGTCCCGACACCGGGGAGCTGTTTTTT. The chain carries TRBV12-5 and TRBJ2-2; D not certain. V dropped 5 bases and J dropped 3 bases, with 4 bases sitting between them. This CDR3 has 12 residues. Germline loops: CDR1 LGHNT, CDR2 FRNRAP. Full variable domain (rest looked up from reference TRBV12-5 and TRBJ2-2): DARVTQTPRHKVTEMGQEVTMRCQPILGHNTVFWYRQTMMQGLELLAYFRNRAPLDDSGMPKDRFSAEMPDATLATLKIQPSEPRDSAVYFCASGPDTGELFFGEGSRLTVL.

CDR3 coding DNA: TGTGCCAGCAGCCAAGGACTAGTGGGTGAGCAGTTCTTC. Translation: CASSQGLVGEQFF. The chain uses TRBV3-1 (or the pseudogene TRBV3-2) and TRBJ2-1; D is possibly TRBD2 (6 bases). From germline, CDR1 is LGHDT and CDR2 YNNKEL (reference sequence). V gave up 1 base and J gave up 9 bases, with 10 bases separating them. This CDR3 has 13 residues.

This clone has more than one count but fewer than ten. The V gene is TRBV10-2, the J gene TRBJ2-5; TRBD1 agrees at 9 bases. The CDR3 contains 17 residues. J was trimmed by 5 bases and V by 5 bases; bases with no gene match: 15. The germline gives CDR1 WSHSY, CDR2 SAAADI. This CDR3 reads CASSPTTGTGTRETQYF. The CDR3 DNA sequence: TGCGCCAGCAGTCCAACCACCGGGACAGGGACGAGGGAGACCCAGTACTTC.

The chain employs TRBV10-3 and TRBJ1-1; no clear D gene. The ends were cut back, 4 bases at V and 3 bases at J, with 3 bases in the middle. There are 11 residues in the CDR3. Germline V lookup: CDR1 ENHRY, CDR2 SYGVKD. CDR3 sequence (DNA): TGTGCCATCAGTGGCGACACTGAAGCTTTCTTT. This gives the protein CAISGDTEAFF.

This clone is a singleton in its sample. The chain employs TRBV14 and TRBJ1-2, with TRBD1 matching 7 bases. CDR3 size: 15 residues. Germline assignment: CDR1 SGHDN and CDR2 FVKESK. J was trimmed by 1 base and V by 1 base; bases with no gene match: 3. DNA of the CDR3: TGTGCCAGCAGCCAAGGAACAGGGGTTAACTATGGCTACACCTTC. Its protein product is CASSQGTGVNYGYTF.

The gene calls are TRBV3-1 (or the pseudogene TRBV3-2) and TRBJ2-1; 8 bases fit TRBD2. The CDR3 runs to 17 residues. Germline values: CDR1 LGHDT, CDR2 YNNKEL (reference sequence). The J segment lost 5 bases and the V segment lost 0 bases, leaving 9 bases of the junction unmatched. The CDR3 spells CASSQELAGKLNNEQFF. DNA for the CDR3: TGTGCCAGCAGCCAAGAATTAGCGGGGAAGCTTAACAATGAGCAGTTCTTC.

The chain has TRBV7-3 and TRBJ2-1, with D tentatively TRBD1 (6 bases). From germline, CDR1 is SGHTA and CDR2 FQGTGA. Trimming removed 5 bases from V and 9 bases from J, with 20 bases in between. The CDR3 length is 15 residues. The CDR3 DNA follows: TGTGCCAGCAGCACAGGGATGTCCAGGGAAAGTGAGCAGTTCTTC. It codes for CASSTGMSRESEQFF.

The rearrangement links TRBV7-3 to TRBJ2-2; D possibly corresponds to TRBD2 (6 bases). This CDR3 comprises 16 residues. Germline CDR1 SGHTA, CDR2 FQGTGA. V was trimmed by 1 base and J by 0 bases, leaving 9 bases between them. CDR3 bases: TGTGCCAGCAGCTTAATAGCGGAGCCGAACACCGGGGAGCTGTTTTTT. It codes for CASSLIAEPNTGELFF.